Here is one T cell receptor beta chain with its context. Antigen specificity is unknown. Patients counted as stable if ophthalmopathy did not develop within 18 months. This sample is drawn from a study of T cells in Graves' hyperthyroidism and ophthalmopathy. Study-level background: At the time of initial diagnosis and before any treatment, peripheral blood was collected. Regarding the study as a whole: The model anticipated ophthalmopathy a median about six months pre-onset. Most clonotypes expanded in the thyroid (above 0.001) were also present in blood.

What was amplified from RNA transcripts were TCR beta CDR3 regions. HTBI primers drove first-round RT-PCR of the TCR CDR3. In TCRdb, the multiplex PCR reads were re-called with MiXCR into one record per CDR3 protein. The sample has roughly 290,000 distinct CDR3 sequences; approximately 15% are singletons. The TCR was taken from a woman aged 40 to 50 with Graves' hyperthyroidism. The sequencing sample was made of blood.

CDR3 DNA sequence: TGTGCCAGCAGCCTAACCACCAGGGGTGGATATGGCTACACCTTC. Its protein is CASSLTTRGGYGYTF. The rearrangement links TRBV27 to TRBJ1-2, with D tentatively TRBD1 (6 bases). The CDR3 loop spans 15 amino acids. Trimming stripped 6 bases from V and 5 bases from J, with 19 bases between. Germline CDR1 and CDR2: MNHEY and SMNVEV (reference sequence).